Below, 27 T cell receptor beta chains from the same sample are listed, as sequenced in a study of blood T cell repertoires in COVID-19. This table comes from immunoSEQ multiplex PCR, and its TCRdb copy is limited to in-frame clones, with some not included. The repertoire holds 240,000 or so clones, with roughly four fifths as singletons. The sequenced sample consisted of peripheral blood. These receptor sequences come from a woman between 18 and 30 years old with acute or convalescent COVID-19.

This chain links TRBV5-4 with TRBJ1-6, with a tentative D call TRBD1 (6 bases). CDR3 length: 15 residues. The germline V gene has CDR1 SGHNT and CDR2 YYREEE (reference sequence). Trimming cost V 4 bases and J 5 bases, with 13 bases left between them. CDR3 sequence reads: CASSIGGLDNSPLHF. CDR3 nucleotide sequence: TGTGCCAGCAGCATCGGGGGGCTGGATAATTCACCCCTCCACTTT.

The rearrangement joins TRBV5-1 to TRBJ2-7; TRBD1 matches 9 bases. The CDR3 is 15 amino acids. V trimming: 5 bases; J trimming: 5 bases; junction bases outside the gene matches: 11. Germline values: CDR1 SGHRS, CDR2 YFSETQ. CDR3 sequence (DNA): TGCGCCAGCAGGAAACTGGGACAGGGTACCCACGAGCAGTACTTC. This codes for CASRKLGQGTHEQYF.

The genes are TRBV5-4 and TRBJ2-1, with 11 positions matching TRBD2. CDR3 length: 15 amino acids. CDR1 and CDR2 (germline): SGHNT, YYREEE (reference sequence). The V gene end was trimmed by 4 bases and the J gene end by 3 bases; junction bases not matched to a gene: 3. CDR3 protein: CASSLLAGDYNEQFF. The CDR3 coding sequence is TGTGCCAGCAGCCTACTAGCGGGAGACTACAATGAGCAGTTCTTC.

This clone was recorded only once. The V and J genes are TRBV5-4 and TRBJ1-2, with D perhaps matching TRBD1 (5 bases). The CDR3 is made up of 13 amino acids. V was shortened by 4 bases and J by 4 bases, with 11 bases between the two germline ends. Germline assignment: CDR1 SGHNT and CDR2 YYREEE (reference sequence). The CDR3 spells CASSPTELYGYTF. CDR3 sequence (DNA): TGTGCCAGCAGCCCGACAGAGCTCTATGGCTACACCTTC.

The chain uses TRBV14 and TRBJ2-3; no firm D call. The CDR3 extends over 14 amino acids. With 0 bases removed from V and 2 bases from J, the gap between germline ends came to 6 bases. The germline V gene encodes CDR1 SGHDN and CDR2 FVKESK. Here the CDR3 DNA reads TGTGCCAGCAGCCAAGAACAGAACACAGATACGCAGTATTTT. Its translation: CASSQEQNTDTQYF.

The CDR3 DNA is TGCGCCAGCAGCCCGGTCCCGGGACAGGGAAGTGGCAATCAGCCCCAGCATTTT. It specifies CASSPVPGQGSGNQPQHF. The chain recombines TRBV5-1 with TRBJ1-5, with 9 bases identical to TRBD1. V lost 4 bases to trimming and J lost 2 bases; unmatched junction nucleotides: 13. The CDR3 sequence is 18 residues long. Germline values: CDR1 SGHRS, CDR2 YFSETQ.

This chain links TRBV7-8 with TRBJ2-7; D is perhaps TRBD2 (6 bases). V lost 3 bases, J lost 3 bases, and 12 bases lay in between. The CDR3 totals 14 residues. Per germline, CDR1 SGHVS and CDR2 FQNEAQ. CDR3 sequence reads: CASSFSGRGYEQYF. The CDR3, as DNA: TGTGCCAGCAGCTTTTCAGGGCGGGGCTACGAGCAGTACTTC.

The chain links TRBV27 to TRBJ1-1; TRBD1 aligns across 7 bases. The germline V gene encodes CDR1 MNHEY and CDR2 SMNVEV (reference sequence). The CDR3 loop spans 20 amino acids. Unmatched junction bases numbered 32, after V lost 5 bases and J lost 11 bases. CDR3 amino acids: CASSITRDRLRAFDIFGAFF. The DNA for the CDR3 is TGTGCCAGCAGTATCACAAGGGACAGACTTCGGGCCTTTGATATTTTTGGGGCTTTCTTT.

The V and J genes are TRBV6-2 or TRBV6-3 and TRBJ1-2, with a tentative D call TRBD1 (5 bases). The CDR3 has 12 residues. CDR1 and CDR2 from the germline V gene are MNHEY and SVGEGT. V was shortened by 6 bases and J by 1 base, with 6 bases between the two germline ends. The CDR3 bases are TGTGCCAGCAGCGACAGTAACTATGGCTACACCTTC. Translation gives CASSDSNYGYTF.

J is TRBJ1-5 and V is TRBV5-8; D not certain. The CDR3 runs to 14 residues. Trimming took off 0 bases at V and 0 bases at J, with 4 bases between the two ends. CDR1 and CDR2 from the germline V gene are SGHTS and YDEGEE. The CDR3, as DNA: TGTGCCAGCAGCTTGGTACATAGCAATCAGCCCCAGCATTTT. It yields the protein CASSLVHSNQPQHF.

The chain couples TRBV20-1 to TRBJ1-2; the D gene is possibly TRBD1 (6 bases). V dropped 6 bases and J dropped 8 bases, with 13 bases sitting between them. The CDR3 loop spans 11 amino acids. From germline, CDR1 is DFQATT and CDR2 SNEGSKA (reference sequence). The CDR3: CSALDRGGYTF. DNA of the CDR3: TGCAGTGCGCTGGACAGAGGAGGCTACACCTTC.

The genes are TRBV7-2 and TRBJ2-1; 8 nucleotides line up with TRBD2. Trimming cost V 5 bases and J 4 bases; bases outside gene matches: 10. In germline, CDR1 is SGHTA, CDR2 FQGNSA. The CDR3 covers 16 residues. The chain's CDR3 is CASSAWGSGRYNEQFF. The CDR3 DNA follows: TGTGCCAGCAGCGCCTGGGGAAGCGGGAGATACAATGAGCAGTTCTTC.

V usage is TRBV30 and J usage is TRBJ2-5, with 9 bases matching TRBD2. V lost 2 bases and J lost 4; bases outside the gene matches: 5. The germline V gene has CDR1 GTSNPN and CDR2 SVGIG (reference sequence). The CDR3 covers 14 residues. The CDR3 loop is CAWSPGLALETQYF. DNA for the CDR3: TGTGCCTGGAGTCCGGGACTAGCCTTAGAGACCCAGTACTTC.

V and J are TRBV6-2 or TRBV6-3 and TRBJ2-7; D unresolved. Trimming stripped 0 bases from V and 4 bases from J, with 13 bases between. Germline loops: CDR1 MNHEY, CDR2 SVGEGT. This CDR3 is built from 15 residues. CDR3 loop: CASSYSVVSIYEQYF. The CDR3 nucleotides read TGTGCCAGCAGTTACTCGGTAGTGTCGATATACGAGCAGTACTTC.

The chain recombines TRBV7-9 with TRBJ2-1; 8 nucleotides agree with TRBD1. Looked up from germline, CDR1 is SEHNR and CDR2 is FQNEAQ (reference sequence). With V trimmed by 3 bases and J by 8 bases, 9 bases remained unmatched. The CDR3 runs 15 residues. CDR3 loop: CASSFGQGDLDEQFF. The CDR3 DNA reads TGTGCCAGCAGCTTCGGACAGGGCGATTTGGATGAGCAGTTCTTC.

V is TRBV19 and J is TRBJ1-1, with 9 bases matching TRBD1. The CDR3 consists of 14 residues. In germline, CDR1 is LNHDA, CDR2 SQIVND (reference sequence). Trimming removed 3 bases from V and 5 bases from J; junction bases left unmatched: 4. In DNA, the CDR3 is TGTGCCAGTAGTATGGGACAGGGATGGACTGAAGCTTTCTTT. Translated: CASSMGQGWTEAFF.

DNA for the CDR3: TGTGCCAGCTCATCAAAAGGGACAGGGGTGCGGGAGACCCAGTACTTC. Translating it yields CASSSKGTGVRETQYF. This sequence joins TRBV18 and TRBJ2-5; TRBD1 agrees at 10 bases. This CDR3 comprises 16 residues. With 5 bases clipped from V and 5 bases from J, the junction kept 11 bases outside the gene matches. Germline CDR1 reads KGHSH; CDR2 reads LQKENI.

J is TRBJ1-1 and V is TRBV9; possibly TRBD1 for D (5 bases). Trimming removed 7 bases from V and 4 bases from J, with 20 bases in between. Germline V gene lookup returns CDR1 SGDLS and CDR2 YYNGEE. This CDR3 comprises 15 residues. The CDR3, as DNA: TGTGCCAGCGGTTCTCCTTTAGTCGGGGGCACTGAAGCTTTCTTT. Its translation is CASGSPLVGGTEAFF.

V gene TRBV7-3 combines with J gene TRBJ2-5; D is possibly TRBD1 (8 bases). This CDR3 is 15 amino acids long. V lost 3 bases to trimming and J lost 2 bases, with 13 bases between them. Looked up from germline, CDR1 is SGHTA and CDR2 is FQGTGA. Here the CDR3 reads CASSLGGTGQETQYF. The CDR3 DNA reads TGTGCCAGCAGCTTGGGAGGGACAGGACAAGAGACCCAGTACTTC.

J is TRBJ2-1 and V is TRBV10-2, with TRBD2 matching 7 bases. With 3 bases clipped from V and 5 bases from J, the junction kept 7 bases outside the gene matches. The CDR3 extends over 15 amino acids. Per germline, CDR1 WSHSY and CDR2 SAAADI. The CDR3 DNA reads TGCGCCAGCAGTGAAACGGGAGGAGGTCACAATGAGCAGTTCTTC. This translates into CASSETGGGHNEQFF.

The rearrangement joins TRBV5-4 to TRBJ1-1; D is uncertain. Trimming shortened V by 0 bases and J by 4 bases, and 10 bases separated the two germline ends. The CDR3 contains 14 residues. Germline V gene data show CDR1 as SGHNT and CDR2 as YYREEE (reference sequence). The CDR3 is CASSLGRGGTEAFF. The CDR3 DNA reads as TGTGCCAGCAGCTTGGGTCGAGGCGGCACTGAAGCTTTCTTT.

The V gene is TRBV4-1, the J gene TRBJ2-6, with a weak D call TRBD1 (6 bases). The CDR3 is 19 residues long. Trimming cost V 0 bases and J 0 bases, with 15 bases left between them. CDR1 MGHRA and CDR2 YSYEKL come from the germline V gene. The CDR3, as DNA: TGCGCCAGCAGCCAAGAGGGGGCGGTTTACAGCTCTGGGGCCAACGTCCTGACTTTC. This sequence encodes CASSQEGAVYSSGANVLTF.

The chain is built from TRBV7-8 and TRBJ1-3; 9 nucleotides match TRBD1. The CDR3 covers 15 residues. With V trimmed by 4 bases and J by 1 base, 2 bases remained unmatched. Germline CDR1 and CDR2: SGHVS and FQNEAQ. The CDR3 DNA sequence: TGTGCCAGCAGCTGGGGACAGGGATCTGGAAACACCATATATTTT. Amino acid sequence: CASSWGQGSGNTIYF.

CDR3: CASESQGDLRGRQFF. CDR3 coding DNA: TGTGCCAGCGAAAGCCAGGGGGATTTGCGAGGGAGACAGTTCTTC. This rearrangement joins TRBV5-6 to TRBJ2-1; 7 nucleotides agree with TRBD1. J gave up 13 bases and V 7 bases, and 20 bases lay outside the gene matches. Germline V gene data show CDR1 as SGHDT and CDR2 as YYEEEE. This CDR3 has 15 residues.

The chain joins TRBV3-1 (or the pseudogene TRBV3-2) to TRBJ2-1; TRBD2 matches 13 bases. J was trimmed by 5 bases and V by 7 bases; bases with no gene match: 14. This CDR3 spans 18 amino acids. The V gene's germline CDR1 is LGHDT and CDR2 YNNKEL (reference sequence). The chain's CDR3 is CASIPGLAGTGGHNEQFF. In nucleotides, the CDR3 is TGTGCCAGCATACCGGGACTAGCGGGAACGGGAGGGCACAATGAGCAGTTCTTC.

The chain has TRBV25-1 and TRBJ2-3, with TRBD1 identical over 9 bases. Trimming removed 3 bases from V and 0 bases from J; junction bases left unmatched: 4. Per the germline V gene, CDR1 is MGHDK and CDR2 is SYGVNS. CDR3 length: 16 amino acids. This chain's CDR3 is CASSEETGGSTDTQYF. CDR3 coding DNA: TGTGCCAGCAGTGAGGAGACAGGGGGAAGCACAGATACGCAGTATTTT.

The chain combines TRBV12-3 or TRBV12-4 with TRBJ2-3; D is uncertain. The CDR3 contains 13 residues. The germline V and J ends were trimmed by 4 bases and 0 bases, with 5 bases remaining between them. The CDR3: CASSSTSTDTQYF. The CDR3 DNA sequence: TGTGCCAGCAGTTCGACTAGCACAGATACGCAGTATTTT.